Presented here are 7 T cell receptor beta chains from one specimen sequenced in a study of cytotoxic CD8 clonotypes in ibrutinib-treated CLL. Clones were read by immunoSEQ multiplex PCR, and TCRdb kept only the in-frame ones, dropping some. Altogether 200,000 to 250,000 clones are present, about three quarters being singletons, with the ten largest covering 15%. Material: PBMCs, obtained after 24 months of ibrutinib treatment. These receptors were collected from a human donor with chronic lymphocytic leukemia.

V and J are TRBV7-9 and TRBJ2-7, with a weak D call TRBD2 (6 bases). The germline CDR1 and CDR2 sequences are SEHNR and FQNEAQ (reference sequence). Trimming shortened V by 9 bases and J by 3 bases, and 21 bases separated the two germline ends. CDR3 length: 15 residues. This CDR3 reads CASAGQHDRLYEQYF. CDR3 DNA sequence: TGTGCCAGTGCGGGGCAGCATGATAGACTCTACGAGCAGTACTTC.

V usage is TRBV5-1 and J usage is TRBJ1-5, with D tentatively TRBD1 (6 bases). V shed 1 base and J shed 8 bases, with 13 bases lying between them. The CDR3 consists of 14 residues. Per the germline V gene, CDR1 is SGHRS and CDR2 is YFSETQ. CDR3 residues: CASSLTGGEEPQHF. The CDR3 DNA sequence: TGCGCCAGCAGCTTGACGGGGGGCGAGGAGCCCCAGCATTTT.

V and J are TRBV6-6 and TRBJ1-2; D not resolved. The CDR3 consists of 14 residues. The V gene lost 7 bases and the J gene lost 6 bases, with 18 bases spanning the gap. Germline V gene sequence: CDR1 MNHNY, CDR2 SVGAGI (reference sequence). The CDR3 coding sequence is TGTGCCAGCACATGGTCTGGGAGGCAGGATGGCTACACCTTC. Translating gives CASTWSGRQDGYTF.

The chain recombines TRBV9 with TRBJ1-2; 7 bases line up with TRBD1. V lost 3 bases, J lost 2 bases, and 7 bases stayed unmatched. The CDR3 length is 15 residues. Germline CDR1 and CDR2: SGDLS and YYNGEE. DNA of the CDR3: TGTGCCAGCAGCGGCGGGACAGCATTCAACTATGGCTACACCTTC. Its translation: CASSGGTAFNYGYTF.

In its sample, this clone was seen once. The V call is TRBV29-1, the J call TRBJ2-3; D possibly uses TRBD1 or TRBD2 (6 bases each). V lost 8 bases and J lost 4, with 16 bases in between. Germline lookup yields CDR1 SQVTM and CDR2 ANQGSEA. The CDR3 is 13 amino acids. The CDR3 spells CSTLMGGADTQYF. Written as DNA, the CDR3 is TGCAGCACCTTGATGGGGGGCGCAGATACGCAGTATTTT.

V gene TRBV29-1 combines with J gene TRBJ1-2; a weak D match, TRBD1 (6 bases). Trimming took off 4 bases at V and 3 bases at J, with 12 bases between the two ends. Germline loops: CDR1 SQVTM, CDR2 ANQGSEA. The CDR3 is 13 amino acids. CDR3 loop: CSVATGTYYGYTF. CDR3 in DNA: TGCAGCGTTGCAACCGGGACATACTATGGCTACACCTTC.

The CDR3 nucleotides read TGTGCCAGCAGCTTACGAAGCGGGAGGGGTCGGGAAGAGACCCAGTACTTC. It encodes CASSLRSGRGREETQYF. This chain connects TRBV13 to TRBJ2-5; 10 nucleotides agree with TRBD2. Germline CDR1 is PRHDT and CDR2 is FYEKMQ (reference sequence). Trimming removed 2 bases from V and 3 bases from J; junction bases left unmatched: 9. This CDR3 has 17 amino acids.